The T cell receptor beta chain described here comes from a study of T cell responses to AZD1222 COVID-19 vaccine. Sequenced by immunoSEQ multiplex PCR; TCRdb stores in-frame clones only, minus some. The table has over 150,000 clones, about nine tenths seen once; the top ten hold approximately 2.5%. V was clipped by 0 bases and J by 0 bases; unmatched bases: 3. The germline CDR1 and CDR2 sequences are KGHSH and LQKENI. CDR3 size: 16 residues. The chain combines TRBV18 with TRBJ1-1; 8 bases map to TRBD1. Material: peripheral blood, obtained on day 0 of AZD1222 vaccination. This receptor was obtained from an adult in good health. CDR3: CASSPPQGALNTEAFF. For the CDR3, the DNA is TGTGCCAGCTCACCACCGCAGGGGGCTCTGAACACTGAAGCTTTCTTT.